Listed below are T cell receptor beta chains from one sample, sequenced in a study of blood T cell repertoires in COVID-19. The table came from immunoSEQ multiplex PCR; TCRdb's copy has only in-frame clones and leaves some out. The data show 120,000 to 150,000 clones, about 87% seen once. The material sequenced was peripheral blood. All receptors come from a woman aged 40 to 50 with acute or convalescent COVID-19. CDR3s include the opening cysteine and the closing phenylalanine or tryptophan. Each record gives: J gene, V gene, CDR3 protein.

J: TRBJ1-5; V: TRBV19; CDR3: CASSSSRVGNQPQHF
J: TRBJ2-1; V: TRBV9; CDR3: CASSAKILGNEQFF
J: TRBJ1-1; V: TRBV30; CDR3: CAWSFGGNTEAFF
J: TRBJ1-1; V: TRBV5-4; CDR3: CASSLDQSMNTEAFF
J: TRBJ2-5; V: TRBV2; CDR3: CASSEYSVQETQYF
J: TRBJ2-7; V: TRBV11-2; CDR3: CASSPGTGGAYEQYF
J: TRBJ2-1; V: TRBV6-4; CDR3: CASSTGDSHNEQFF
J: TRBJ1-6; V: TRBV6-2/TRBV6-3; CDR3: CASSYIENSPLHF
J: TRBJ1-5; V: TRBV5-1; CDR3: CASSPGQLDQPQHF
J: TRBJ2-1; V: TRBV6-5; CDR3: CASSRTSGLYNEQFF
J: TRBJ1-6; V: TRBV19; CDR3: CASGKRGTGKSPLHF
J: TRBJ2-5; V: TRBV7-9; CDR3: CASSSSGTQETQYF
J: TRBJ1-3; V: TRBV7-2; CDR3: CASSSRGGSGNTIYF
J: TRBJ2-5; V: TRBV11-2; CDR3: CASRVRGGETQYF
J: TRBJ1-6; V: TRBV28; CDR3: CASSLIERVSSPLHF
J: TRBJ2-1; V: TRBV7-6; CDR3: CASSPGDYAGSSYNEQFF
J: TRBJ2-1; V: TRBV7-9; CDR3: CASSPTTSGVEQFF
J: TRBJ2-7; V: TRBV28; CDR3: CASSLGQHSYEQYF
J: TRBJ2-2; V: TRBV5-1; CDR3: CASSLEAWGDTGELFF
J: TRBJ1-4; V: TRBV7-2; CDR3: CASSLGQGREKLFF
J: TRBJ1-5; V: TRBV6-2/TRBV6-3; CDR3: CASSYSADQPQHF
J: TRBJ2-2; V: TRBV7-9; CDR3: CASSLDRATGELFF
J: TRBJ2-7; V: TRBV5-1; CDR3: CASSLGGGLSPEQYF
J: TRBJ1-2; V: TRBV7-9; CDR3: CASSDRGRGYTF
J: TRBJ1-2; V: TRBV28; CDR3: CASSPRQDPNYGYTF